This T cell receptor (beta chain) originates from a study of PD-L1 blockade in urothelial cancer. Here immunoSEQ multiplex PCR was the method, and the copy in TCRdb shows in-frame clones only, minus some. The sample lists more than 80,000 clones; 82% were seen once. The CDR3 length is 13 residues. The germline V gene encodes CDR1 SGHRS and CDR2 YFSETQ. V was pared by 2 bases and J by 5 bases, with 8 bases between. Specimen: PBMCs, collected around atezolizumab (anti-PD-L1) treatment. This clonotype was obtained from a man between 65 and 79 years old with urothelial cancer. V and J are TRBV5-1 and TRBJ1-5; D is unresolved. The CDR3 sequence: CASSLGGDQPQHF. As DNA, the CDR3 is TGCGCCAGCAGCTTAGGCGGCGATCAGCCCCAGCATTTT.